This is a list of T cell receptor beta chains from one sample in a study of blood T cell repertoires in COVID-19. Clones were sequenced by immunoSEQ multiplex PCR, and TCRdb holds only the in-frame ones, with some missing. Found here are 250,000 or so clones, 70% to 90% of them singletons; the top ten hold 1.9%. The sequenced sample consisted of PBMCs or T cells enriched from blood (not recorded which). The receptors shown here come from a woman between 45 and 60 years old who had recovered from COVID-19. CDR3s include the opening cysteine and the closing phenylalanine or tryptophan. A D gene is named only where the DNA matches it firmly. Not every row has a clone size; where given, it reads once, few, many or a size class.

J gene: TRBJ2-1
V gene: TRBV20-1
clone size: .
D gene: TRBD2
CDR3 protein: CSASLGSGSFHEQFF
CDR3 DNA: TGCAGTGCTAGTCTGGGTAGCGGGAGCTTCCATGAGCAGTTCTTC

J gene: TRBJ2-1
V gene: TRBV9
clone size: .
D gene: TRBD2
CDR3 protein: CASSVGLADDNEQFF
CDR3 DNA: TGTGCCAGCAGCGTAGGGCTAGCGGACGACAATGAGCAGTTCTTC

J gene: TRBJ1-1
V gene: TRBV19
clone size: .
D gene: .
CDR3 protein: CASTKIDMNTEAFF
CDR3 DNA: TGTGCCAGTACCAAAATAGACATGAACACTGAAGCTTTCTTT

J gene: TRBJ1-4
V gene: TRBV6-1
clone size: .
D gene: .
CDR3 protein: CASSEPQAAANEKLFF
CDR3 DNA: TGTGCCAGCAGTGAGCCTCAGGCAGCAGCTAATGAAAAACTGTTTTTT

J gene: TRBJ1-1
V gene: TRBV19
clone size: .
D gene: TRBD1
CDR3 protein: CATQPQGAAEAFF
CDR3 DNA: TGTGCCACTCAACCACAGGGGGCAGCGGAAGCTTTCTTT

J gene: TRBJ2-7
V gene: TRBV7-9
clone size: .
D gene: .
CDR3 protein: CASSLDGGIIRLYF
CDR3 DNA: TGTGCCAGCAGCTTAGATGGCGGGATAATCCGCCTTTACTTC

J gene: TRBJ1-5
V gene: TRBV2
clone size: .
D gene: TRBD1
CDR3 protein: CASSGQGGSQPQHF
CDR3 DNA: TGTGCCAGCAGTGGACAGGGTGGGAGTCAGCCCCAGCATTTT

J gene: TRBJ2-2
V gene: TRBV2
clone size: few
D gene: TRBD2
CDR3 protein: CASRLAGGTNTGELFF
CDR3 DNA: TGTGCCAGCAGATTAGCGGGAGGGACGAACACCGGGGAGCTGTTTTTT

J gene: TRBJ2-5
V gene: TRBV5-5
clone size: few
D gene: .
CDR3 protein: CASSFGFETQYF
CDR3 DNA: TGTGCCAGCAGCTTCGGGTTTGAGACCCAGTACTTC

J gene: TRBJ2-1
V gene: TRBV18
clone size: .
D gene: .
CDR3 protein: CASSSVFGVVNLLGTALYEQFF
CDR3 DNA: TGTGCCAGCTCATCGGTCTTTGGCGTAGTAAATCTATTGGGGACTGCCTTATATGAGCAGTTCTTC

J gene: TRBJ2-7
V gene: TRBV18
clone size: .
D gene: TRBD2
CDR3 protein: CASSPGRVSSYEQYF
CDR3 DNA: TGTGCCAGCTCACCGGGGAGGGTTAGCTCCTACGAGCAGTACTTC

J gene: TRBJ1-1
V gene: TRBV6-5
clone size: .
D gene: .
CDR3 protein: CASSSTGSWAFF
CDR3 DNA: TGTGCCAGCAGCTCTACAGGGTCTTGGGCTTTCTTT

J gene: TRBJ1-4
V gene: TRBV4-1
clone size: .
D gene: TRBD1
CDR3 protein: CASSLGTGHEKLFF
CDR3 DNA: TGCGCCAGCAGCCTAGGGACAGGGCACGAAAAACTGTTTTTT

J gene: TRBJ2-1
V gene: TRBV5-1
clone size: once
D gene: TRBD1
CDR3 protein: CASSLVGGEYGEQFF
CDR3 DNA: TGCGCCAGCAGCTTGGTAGGGGGCGAATATGGTGAGCAGTTCTTC

J gene: TRBJ1-2
V gene: TRBV27
clone size: many
D gene: .
CDR3 protein: CASSPSYRARDGYTF
CDR3 DNA: TGTGCCAGCAGTCCCTCATACAGGGCCCGCGATGGCTACACCTTC

J gene: TRBJ1-2
V gene: TRBV14
clone size: .
D gene: TRBD1
CDR3 protein: CASSQLDREGYTF
CDR3 DNA: TGTGCCAGCAGCCAACTCGACAGGGAAGGCTACACCTTC

J gene: TRBJ2-3
V gene: TRBV19
clone size: .
D gene: .
CDR3 protein: CASRAWSTDTQYF
CDR3 DNA: TGTGCCAGTAGGGCCTGGAGCACAGATACGCAGTATTTT

J gene: TRBJ1-5
V gene: TRBV6-5
clone size: .
D gene: .
CDR3 protein: CASKSYGGNQPQHF
CDR3 DNA: TGTGCCAGCAAGTCTTACGGTGGCAATCAGCCCCAGCATTTT

J gene: TRBJ1-5
V gene: TRBV28
clone size: .
D gene: .
CDR3 protein: CASSLRQAISPQHF
CDR3 DNA: TGTGCCAGCAGTTTACGACAAGCAATCAGCCCCCAGCATTTT

J gene: TRBJ2-7
V gene: TRBV6-5
clone size: .
D gene: .
CDR3 protein: CASWERSSSYEQYF
CDR3 DNA: TGTGCCAGCTGGGAGAGGTCGAGCTCCTACGAGCAGTACTTC

J gene: TRBJ1-4
V gene: TRBV27
clone size: .
D gene: TRBD1
CDR3 protein: CASSFTRTGDKLFF
CDR3 DNA: TGTGCCAGCAGTTTTACCCGGACAGGGGATAAACTGTTTTTT

J gene: TRBJ1-1
V gene: TRBV10-2
clone size: once
D gene: .
CDR3 protein: CASTQENTEAFF
CDR3 DNA: TGCGCCAGTACGCAGGAGAACACTGAAGCTTTCTTT

J gene: TRBJ1-1
V gene: TRBV10-3
clone size: .
D gene: .
CDR3 protein: CAISGGNTEAFF
CDR3 DNA: TGTGCCATCTCTGGAGGGAACACTGAAGCTTTCTTT

J gene: TRBJ2-2
V gene: TRBV28
clone size: .
D gene: .
CDR3 protein: CASSFGAGGGELFF
CDR3 DNA: TGTGCCAGCAGTTTCGGAGCCGGGGGCGGGGAGCTGTTTTTT

J gene: TRBJ2-4
V gene: TRBV18
clone size: .
D gene: TRBD1
CDR3 protein: CASSPTGLEVSQYF
CDR3 DNA: TGTGCCAGCTCACCGACAGGGTTGGAGGTCTCTCAGTACTTC

J gene: TRBJ2-1
V gene: TRBV9
clone size: .
D gene: TRBD1
CDR3 protein: CASSLSPGQGANEQFF
CDR3 DNA: TGTGCCAGCAGCTTGTCACCGGGACAGGGGGCGAATGAGCAGTTCTTC

J gene: TRBJ1-4
V gene: TRBV4-1
clone size: .
D gene: .
CDR3 protein: CASSQVPSTNEKLFF
CDR3 DNA: TGCGCCAGCAGCCAAGTTCCGTCAACTAATGAAAAACTGTTTTTT

J gene: TRBJ2-2
V gene: TRBV18
clone size: .
D gene: .
CDR3 protein: CASSPILTSRTGELFF
CDR3 DNA: TGTGCCAGCTCACCAATCCTGACATCTCGGACCGGGGAGCTGTTTTTT

J gene: TRBJ2-7
V gene: TRBV7-2
clone size: few
D gene: TRBD1
CDR3 protein: CASSWSPGQVEYF
CDR3 DNA: TGTGCCAGCAGCTGGTCTCCGGGACAGGTGGAGTACTTC

J gene: TRBJ2-7
V gene: TRBV6-5
clone size: .
D gene: TRBD1
CDR3 protein: CASLFDRAGEQYF
CDR3 DNA: TGTGCCAGCCTTTTCGACAGGGCCGGCGAGCAGTACTTC

J gene: TRBJ2-3
V gene: TRBV15
clone size: .
D gene: .
CDR3 protein: CATSRDGLSSTDTQYF
CDR3 DNA: TGTGCCACCAGCAGAGATGGGCTATCCAGCACAGATACGCAGTATTTT

J gene: TRBJ1-5
V gene: TRBV9
clone size: once
D gene: TRBD1
CDR3 protein: CASSPPGYRGSNQPQHF
CDR3 DNA: TGTGCCAGCAGCCCCCCCGGTTACAGGGGAAGCAATCAGCCCCAGCATTTT

J gene: TRBJ2-1
V gene: TRBV28
clone size: .
D gene: TRBD2
CDR3 protein: CASSSLAVLVGEQFF
CDR3 DNA: TGTGCCAGCAGTTCACTAGCGGTACTAGTAGGTGAGCAGTTCTTC

J gene: TRBJ2-5
V gene: TRBV9
clone size: .
D gene: TRBD2
CDR3 protein: CASSDGGTRGTQYF
CDR3 DNA: TGTGCCAGCAGCGATGGAGGGACTAGGGGGACCCAGTACTTC